A selection of T cell receptor beta chains follows, all from one sample in a study of T cells in Graves' hyperthyroidism and ophthalmopathy. A single record per CDR3 protein comes from TCRdb applying MiXCR to the multiplex PCR reads. The profile shows 300,000 to 400,000 distinct CDR3 sequences, roughly 23% of them singletons. Sequenced input: blood. These receptors were obtained from a woman between 45 and 60 years old with Graves' hyperthyroidism. The CDR3 runs from the conserved cysteine through the conserved F or W. D genes are given only for firm matches. Some rows mark clone size as missing; the rest say once, few, many or name a class of expanded clone.

size: few
D: -
J: TRBJ2-1
V: TRBV20-1
CDR3: CSAEEYYNEQFF
DNA: TGCAGTGCTGAGGAGTATTACAATGAGCAGTTCTTC

size: few
D: -
J: TRBJ2-2
V: TRBV4-1
CDR3: CASSPNFSTGELFF
DNA: TGCGCCAGCAGCCCCAACTTCTCCACCGGGGAGCTGTTTTTT

size: -
D: -
J: TRBJ1-2
V: TRBV7-9
CDR3: CASSLFPDTYGYTF
DNA: TGTGCCAGCAGCTTATTCCCGGACACTTATGGCTACACCTTC

size: -
D: -
J: TRBJ1-1
V: TRBV11-2
CDR3: CASRYGGSQNTEAFF
DNA: TGTGCCAGCAGGTATGGGGGCAGCCAGAACACTGAAGCTTTCTTT

size: many
D: TRBD1
J: TRBJ2-3
V: TRBV15
CDR3: CATSRGDRGTDTQYF
DNA: TGTGCCACCAGCAGAGGGGACAGGGGGACAGATACGCAGTATTTT

size: many
D: TRBD1
J: TRBJ2-7
V: TRBV28
CDR3: CASSSRTGFAYEQYF
DNA: TGTGCCAGCAGTTCGCGGACAGGTTTCGCCTACGAGCAGTACTTC

size: few
D: -
J: TRBJ1-3
V: TRBV6-6
CDR3: CASSYSPTGNTIYF
DNA: TGTGCCAGCAGTTACTCCCCGACGGGAAACACCATATATTTT

size: -
D: -
J: TRBJ2-6
V: TRBV12-3/TRBV12-4
CDR3: CASSPGVSSSGANVLTF
DNA: TGTGCCAGCAGCCCAGGGGTTTCAAGCTCTGGGGCCAACGTCCTGACTTTC

size: many
D: TRBD2
J: TRBJ2-5
V: TRBV15
CDR3: CATSRGSLADQETQYF
DNA: TGTGCCACCAGCAGAGGTTCACTAGCGGACCAAGAGACCCAGTACTTC

size: many
D: TRBD1
J: TRBJ1-4
V: TRBV2
CDR3: CASTTPGQDNEKLFF
DNA: TGTGCCAGCACCACCCCGGGACAGGATAATGAAAAACTGTTTTTT

size: -
D: -
J: TRBJ2-1
V: TRBV12-3/TRBV12-4
CDR3: CASSLGGRSQVGNEQFF
DNA: TGTGCCAGCAGTTTAGGGGGACGCTCCCAAGTAGGCAATGAGCAGTTCTTC

size: few
D: -
J: TRBJ2-7
V: TRBV12-5
CDR3: CASGLVHVSGPWEQYF
DNA: TGTGCTAGTGGTTTGGTTCACGTTAGCGGCCCCTGGGAGCAGTACTTC

size: many
D: -
J: TRBJ2-2
V: TRBV11-3
CDR3: CASSASRGITGELFF
DNA: TGTGCCAGCAGCGCTTCCAGGGGAATCACCGGGGAGCTGTTTTTT

size: -
D: TRBD1
J: TRBJ2-2
V: TRBV20-1
CDR3: CSALGGSTWELFF
DNA: TGCAGTGCCCTAGGGGGCAGCACCTGGGAGCTGTTTTTT

size: -
D: TRBD1
J: TRBJ2-3
V: TRBV11-2
CDR3: CASSSNRGTQYF
DNA: TGTGCCAGCAGCTCTAACAGGGGGACGCAGTATTTT

size: -
D: TRBD2
J: TRBJ2-7
V: TRBV20-1
CDR3: CSARPALAGDSYEQYF
DNA: TGCAGTGCTAGACCCGCACTAGCGGGGGACTCCTACGAGCAGTACTTC

size: many
D: TRBD1
J: TRBJ2-3
V: TRBV5-6
CDR3: CASSDTGGITDTQYF
DNA: TGTGCCAGCAGTGATACAGGGGGCATCACAGATACGCAGTATTTT

size: -
D: TRBD2
J: TRBJ2-5
V: TRBV2
CDR3: CASLTIYGWRGDQETQYF
DNA: TGTGCCAGCTTGACTATCTACGGATGGCGGGGGGACCAAGAGACCCAGTACTTC

size: many
D: TRBD1
J: TRBJ1-1
V: TRBV9
CDR3: CASSGWTGSTEAFF
DNA: TGTGCCAGCAGCGGGTGGACAGGGTCCACTGAAGCTTTCTTT

size: few
D: TRBD2
J: TRBJ2-1
V: TRBV12-3/TRBV12-4
CDR3: CASSLRGGGAVQFF
DNA: TGTGCCAGCAGTTTACGTGGCGGGGGGGCCGTTCAGTTCTTC

size: -
D: TRBD1
J: TRBJ1-4
V: TRBV18
CDR3: CASSPLDRESEKLFF
DNA: TGTGCCAGCTCACCACTGGACAGGGAGAGTGAAAAACTGTTTTTT

size: -
D: -
J: TRBJ1-3
V: TRBV28
CDR3: CASSRQSGSGNTIYF
DNA: TGTGCCAGCAGTCGACAGTCTGGCTCTGGAAACACCATATATTTT

size: -
D: TRBD2
J: TRBJ2-2
V: TRBV27
CDR3: CASSSTGGANTGELFF
DNA: TGTGCCAGCAGTTCCACCGGGGGGGCGAACACCGGGGAGCTGTTTTTT

size: few
D: TRBD1
J: TRBJ1-1
V: TRBV29-1
CDR3: CSVPVSEGAKAFF
DNA: TGCAGCGTTCCCGTCTCTGAGGGGGCGAAAGCTTTCTTT

size: -
D: TRBD2
J: TRBJ2-2
V: TRBV2
CDR3: CASRGISVSGRLAGELFF
DNA: TGTGCCAGCAGGGGAATTTCGGTTAGCGGGAGACTCGCCGGGGAGCTGTTTTTT

size: few
D: -
J: TRBJ1-1
V: TRBV5-1
CDR3: CASSAQVATNTEAFF
DNA: TGCGCCAGCAGCGCCCAGGTTGCTACGAACACTGAAGCTTTCTTT

size: -
D: -
J: TRBJ1-2
V: TRBV6-1
CDR3: CASSDHSTVPQNYGYTF
DNA: TGTGCCAGCAGTGATCACTCGACAGTCCCTCAGAACTATGGCTACACCTTC

size: few
D: -
J: TRBJ1-5
V: TRBV4-1
CDR3: CASSHPGGRGNQPQHF
DNA: TGCGCCAGCAGCCACCCGGGTGGTAGGGGCAATCAGCCCCAGCATTTT

size: many
D: -
J: TRBJ2-6
V: TRBV2
CDR3: CASSEAHVTGANVLTF
DNA: TGTGCCAGCAGTGAAGCTCATGTAACAGGGGCCAACGTCCTGACTTTC

size: many
D: TRBD1
J: TRBJ1-1
V: TRBV3-1
CDR3: CASSQNQGVPEAFF
DNA: TGTGCCAGCAGCCAGAATCAGGGGGTTCCTGAAGCTTTCTTT

size: many
D: TRBD2
J: TRBJ2-3
V: TRBV7-2
CDR3: CASSLVASGKDTQYF
DNA: TGTGCCAGCAGCTTAGTAGCTAGCGGGAAGGATACGCAGTATTTT

size: -
D: -
J: TRBJ1-1
V: TRBV2
CDR3: CASSVRDTEAFF
DNA: TGTGCCAGCAGTGTCAGGGACACTGAAGCTTTCTTT

size: many
D: -
J: TRBJ2-7
V: TRBV7-9
CDR3: CASSSGTGDNEQYF
DNA: TGTGCCAGCAGCTCCGGGACTGGGGACAACGAGCAGTACTTC

size: many
D: -
J: TRBJ2-1
V: TRBV5-1
CDR3: CASSFPAGNEQFF
DNA: TGCGCCAGCAGCTTCCCCGCGGGCAATGAGCAGTTCTTC

size: many
D: TRBD1
J: TRBJ2-7
V: TRBV7-9
CDR3: CASSLLGQGAREQYF
DNA: TGTGCCAGCAGCTTACTGGGACAGGGGGCGCGGGAGCAGTACTTC

size: many
D: TRBD2
J: TRBJ2-3
V: TRBV20-1
CDR3: CSVATSGGPDTQYF
DNA: TGCAGTGTTGCGACTAGCGGGGGCCCCGATACGCAGTATTTT